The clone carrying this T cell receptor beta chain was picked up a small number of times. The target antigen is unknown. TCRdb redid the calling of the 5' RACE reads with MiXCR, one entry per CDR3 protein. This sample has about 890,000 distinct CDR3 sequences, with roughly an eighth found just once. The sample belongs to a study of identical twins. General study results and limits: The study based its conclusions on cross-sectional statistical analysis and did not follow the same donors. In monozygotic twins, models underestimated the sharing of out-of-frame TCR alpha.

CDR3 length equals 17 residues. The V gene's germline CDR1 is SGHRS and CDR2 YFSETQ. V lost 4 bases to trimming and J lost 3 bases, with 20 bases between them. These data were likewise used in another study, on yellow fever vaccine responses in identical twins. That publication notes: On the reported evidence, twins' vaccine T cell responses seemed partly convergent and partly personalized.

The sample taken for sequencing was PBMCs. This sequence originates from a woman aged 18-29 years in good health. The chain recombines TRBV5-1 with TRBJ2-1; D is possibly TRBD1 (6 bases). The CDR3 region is CASSPSSVGTSYNEQFF. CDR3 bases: TGCGCCAGCAGCCCCTCTTCAGTGGGGACAAGCTACAATGAGCAGTTCTTC.